This T cell receptor beta chain stems from a study of cytomegalovirus exposure and HLA in healthy donors. Overall study findings and caveats: The study flagged 150 to 200 TCR beta chains as cytomegalovirus-associated. Reports showed the classifier diagnosing cytomegalovirus status with high specificity and sensitivity. It was found in a later analysis that first-cohort TCR clusters tended to co-occur in the 95 to 150 validation repertoires. The dataset shows that most TCR sequences were rare, while some public TCRs occurred in many donors.

Points on this clone: Its antigen is currently unknown.

Measured with immunoSEQ multiplex PCR; TCRdb has only the in-frame clones, and not every one. The data hold over 100,000 clones, with roughly 90% observed a single time. Input material: PBMCs. This TCR was recovered from a woman aged 18 to 35 in good health and CMV-seronegative.

CDR3: CASSPGTYDYEQYF. CDR3 bases: TGTGCCAGCAGCCCCGGTACCTACGACTACGAGCAGTACTTC. The V gene is TRBV16, the J gene TRBJ2-7; D gene unclear. The CDR3 loop spans 14 amino acids. The germline V gene has CDR1 KGHSY and CDR2 FQNENV. Trimming pared 4 bases from V and 3 bases from J, leaving 13 bases between.